The 16 T cell receptor beta chains presented below share a single source sample, sequenced in a study of blood T cell repertoires in COVID-19. The protocol was immunoSEQ multiplex PCR, while the TCRdb copy is restricted to in-frame clones and leaves out a portion. Of tens of thousands of clones listed, around 90% are singletons. Material: peripheral blood. The receptors come from a man older than 75 with acute or convalescent COVID-19.

This chain connects TRBV7-2 to TRBJ1-3; tentative D call: TRBD1 (5 bases). Germline assignment: CDR1 SGHTA and CDR2 FQGNSA. V lost 3 bases and J lost 12, with 21 bases in between. The CDR3 extends over 15 amino acids. The CDR3 DNA is TGTGCCAGCAGCTTGGCATCAGGGCTCACCTTAGGCATATATTTT. This gives the protein CASSLASGLTLGIYF.

The CDR3 loop is CAISLGESYEQYF. CDR3 nucleotide sequence: TGTGCCATCAGTCTAGGGGAATCCTACGAGCAGTACTTC. The chain recombines TRBV10-3 with TRBJ2-7; D possibly corresponds to TRBD1 (5 bases). With 5 bases removed from V and 1 base from J, the gap between germline ends came to 9 bases. The CDR3 covers 13 residues. Germline CDR1 and CDR2: ENHRY and SYGVKD.

This clone was seen only once. This sequence joins TRBV9 and TRBJ2-2; possible D gene TRBD2, 7 bases. Trimming took off 4 bases at V and 7 bases at J, with 23 bases between the two ends. Germline V gene sequence: CDR1 SGDLS, CDR2 YYNGEE. The CDR3 extends over 17 amino acids. The CDR3 sequence: CASSFRGHDGGLGELFF. The CDR3, as DNA: TGTGCCAGCAGCTTTCGGGGCCACGACGGGGGGCTCGGGGAGCTGTTTTTT.

This clone has only a few counts. One junction end disagrees with the germline gene, perhaps due to a read error. The gene calls are TRBV7-7 and TRBJ2-1; 7 nucleotides agree with TRBD2. This CDR3 comprises 16 residues. Germline assignment: CDR1 SSHAT and CDR2 FNYEAQ (reference sequence). The chain's CDR3 is CASNKGGRASYNEQFF. The CDR3 region has the DNA TGTGCTAGCAATAAGGGCGGGAGAGCATCCTACAATGAGCAGTTCTTC.

The chain recombines TRBV24-1 with TRBJ2-2, with 8 bases that match TRBD2. Per the germline V gene, CDR1 is KGHDR and CDR2 is SFDVKD. This CDR3 has 18 amino acids. V trimming: 0 bases; J trimming: 1 base; junction bases outside the gene matches: 6. The CDR3 sequence: CATSDLGSGRGNTGELFF. The CDR3 region has the DNA TGTGCCACCAGTGATTTGGGGAGCGGGAGAGGGAACACCGGGGAGCTGTTTTTT.

The chain employs TRBV11-1 and TRBJ1-2; 7 nucleotides match TRBD1. CDR1 and CDR2 (germline): SGHAT, FQDESV (reference sequence). This CDR3 region has 15 residues. The V gene end was trimmed by 3 bases and the J gene end by 6 bases; junction bases not matched to a gene: 10. In DNA form, the CDR3 reads TGTGCCAGCAGCTTGAACCTCGGGACAGCAGATGGCTACACCTTC. It is translated as CASSLNLGTADGYTF.

V gene TRBV3-1 (or the pseudogene TRBV3-2) combines with J gene TRBJ1-3; a possible D gene is TRBD1 (5 bases). The CDR3 loop spans 16 amino acids. Germline-derived CDR1 and CDR2 are LGHDT and YNNKEL (reference sequence). V lost 0 bases to trimming and J lost 3 bases, with 12 bases between them. The CDR3 is CASSQDWGVGGNTIYF. The DNA for the CDR3 is TGTGCCAGCAGCCAAGACTGGGGGGTAGGTGGAAACACCATATATTTT.

The V call is TRBV7-2, the J call TRBJ2-2; TRBD2 matches at 10 bases. The CDR3 is made up of 17 amino acids. Germline loops: CDR1 SGHTA, CDR2 FQGNSA. Trimming removed 7 bases from V and 0 bases from J; junction bases left unmatched: 8. The CDR3 loop reads CASTDRTSGANTGELFF. The CDR3 nucleotides read TGTGCCAGCACCGATCGGACTAGCGGAGCGAACACCGGGGAGCTGTTTTTT.

This chain connects TRBV9 to TRBJ2-3; D is perhaps TRBD2 (6 bases). V lost 2 bases to trimming and J lost 0 bases, with 13 bases between them. Germline assignment: CDR1 SGDLS and CDR2 YYNGEE. The CDR3 totals 16 residues. The CDR3 reads CASSVRGSASTDTQYF. The CDR3 DNA reads as TGTGCCAGCAGCGTTCGGGGGAGCGCTAGCACAGATACGCAGTATTTT.

This chain connects TRBV7-2 to TRBJ2-7; 7 nucleotides match TRBD2. CDR3 size: 18 residues. Germline V gene data show CDR1 as SGHTA and CDR2 as FQGNSA. J lost 1 base, V lost 2 bases, and 14 bases had no gene match. The CDR3 nucleotides read TGTGCCAGCAGCTTAAGTCGGGGAGTAGCGGGCTGGTCCTACGAGCAGTACTTC. Translating gives CASSLSRGVAGWSYEQYF.

This chain connects TRBV5-4 to TRBJ2-1; 14 nucleotides match TRBD2. This CDR3 is built from 16 residues. The germline V gene encodes CDR1 SGHNT and CDR2 YYREEE (reference sequence). After removal of 2 bases from V and 10 bases from J, the junction contained 8 bases not matched to a gene. CDR3 sequence: CASSLGGLAGAGEQFF. Written as DNA, the CDR3 is TGTGCCAGCAGCTTAGGGGGACTAGCGGGGGCAGGGGAGCAGTTCTTC.

The rearrangement links TRBV5-1 to TRBJ1-2, with 10 bases aligning to TRBD1. This CDR3 spans 14 amino acids. V dropped 4 bases and J dropped 4; count of bases not matched to a gene: 4. Germline CDR1 and CDR2: SGHRS and YFSETQ. The CDR3 spells CASSPRQGAYGYTF. DNA of the CDR3: TGCGCCAGCAGCCCACGACAGGGGGCCTATGGCTACACCTTC.

The V gene is TRBV18, the J gene TRBJ2-3, with D perhaps matching TRBD2 (5 bases). CDR3 length: 14 residues. CDR1 is KGHSH and CDR2 is LQKENI in the germline V gene. V lost 1 base to trimming and J lost 2 bases, with 7 bases between them. The CDR3 DNA reads as TGTGCCAGCTCACCACAGGGAGACACAGATACGCAGTATTTT. Translation: CASSPQGDTDTQYF. The variable domain in full, completed from reference TRBV18 and TRBJ2-3, reads NAGVMQNPRHLVRRRGQEARLRCSPMKGHSHVYWYRQLPEEGLKFMVYLQKENIIDESGMPKERFSAEFPKEGPSILRIQQVVRGDSAAYFCASSPQGDTDTQYFGPGTRLTVL.

There are a few counts of this clone. The genes are TRBV5-4 and TRBJ2-3; the match to TRBD2 covers 8 bases. The CDR3 runs 16 residues. J lost 6 bases, V lost 1 base, and 10 bases had no gene match. Looked up from germline, CDR1 is SGHNT and CDR2 is YYREEE (reference sequence). The DNA for the CDR3 is TGTGCCAGCAGCTTGCTTTTCGCGGGGGGTTCGGATACGCAGTATTTT. This gives the protein CASSLLFAGGSDTQYF. Together with reference TRBV5-4 and TRBJ2-3, the CDR3 gives the full variable domain: ETGVTQSPTHLIKTRGQQVTLRCSSQSGHNTVSWYQQALGQGPQFIFQYYREEENGRGNFPPRFSGLQFPNYSSELNVNALELDDSALYLCASSLLFAGGSDTQYFGPGTRLTVL.

The chain carries TRBV3-1 (or the pseudogene TRBV3-2) and TRBJ2-1, with 9 bases identical to TRBD1. The germline V gene has CDR1 LGHDT and CDR2 YNNKEL (reference sequence). V shed 3 bases, J shed 10 bases, and the junction held 4 bases outside the gene matches. The length of the CDR3 is 13 residues. The CDR3 nucleotides read TGTGCCAGCAGCCAGGGACAGGGACGGGAGCAGTTCTTC. Its protein product is CASSQGQGREQFF.

V is TRBV28 and J is TRBJ2-1, with TRBD1 as a possible D gene (6 bases). Germline CDR1 reads MDHEN; CDR2 reads SYDVKM. This CDR3 comprises 17 residues. V was clipped by 3 bases and J by 6 bases, with 21 bases between them. Written as DNA, the CDR3 is TGTGCCAGCAGTTTGGATTGGGACATAGGGTTGGGCAATGAGCAGTTCTTC. Amino acids: CASSLDWDIGLGNEQFF.